This TCR beta chain was sequenced during a study of early T cells in non-severe SARS-CoV-2 infection. Study in general: Bulk RNA taken from unsorted whole blood was sequenced, leaving chains unpaired.

Concerning this clonotype itself: No antigen is known for it.

In the library, individual cDNA molecules carried attached unique molecular identifiers. TCRdb ran MiXCR on the 5' RACE reads and lists one entry per CDR3 protein. The table lists around 80,000 distinct CDR3 sequences, over 10% of them singletons. V lost 0 bases to trimming and J lost 0 bases, with 7 bases between them. CDR3 length: 15 amino acids. Germline CDR1 reads SGHDT; CDR2 reads YYEEEE. The study's findings and limits: CD4 and private specificities were missed by VDJdb matching, which favored anti-spike CD8 responses.

This sequence was found in an adult who was a healthcare worker with PCR-confirmed SARS-CoV-2 infection or an uninfected control (not recorded which). The chain is built from TRBV5-6 and TRBJ1-5; D remains ambiguous. Sequencing input: whole blood. The CDR3 loop is CASSLAMASNQPQHF. CDR3 sequence (DNA): TGTGCCAGCAGCTTGGCCATGGCTAGCAATCAGCCCCAGCATTTT. The variable domain in full, completed from reference TRBV5-6 and TRBJ1-5, reads DAGVTQSPTHLIKTRGQQVTLRCSPKSGHDTVSWYQQALGQGPQFIFQYYEEEERQRGNFPDRFSGHQFPNYSSELNVNALLLGDSALYLCASSLAMASNQPQHFGDGTRLSIL.